Sequencing of this T cell receptor (beta chain) was carried out in a study of T-cell reconstitution after alpha-beta-depleted transplantation in children. Study-level results: At around two months after transplant, the alpha-beta T cells were reportedly derived from several hundred expanded clones that came from non-depleted graft cells. The authors attributed T-cell counts and diversity one year after transplant mostly to newly produced T cells.

TCRbeta library construction was performed incorporating unique molecular identifiers. Each CDR3 protein is one row after TCRdb ran MiXCR on the PCR reads. Of 700,000 or so distinct CDR3 sequences listed, about an eighth are singletons. At least ten counts were recorded for this clonotype. Its antigen is undetermined. Deletions cut 0 bases from V and 0 bases from J, with 12 bases between. CDR3 size: 15 residues. Germline CDR1 is DFQATT and CDR2 is SNEGSKA (reference sequence). This chain links TRBV20-1 with TRBJ2-7; D may be TRBD1 (5 bases). The sequencing used PBMCs, collected before TCRalphabeta/CD19-depleted stem cell transplant. This TCR derives from a girl aged 2 to 9 with congenital amegakaryocytic thrombocytopenia, due to receive a stem cell transplant. The chain's CDR3 is CSARDFRVSSYEQYF. The CDR3, as DNA: TGCAGTGCTAGAGATTTCAGGGTTAGCTCCTACGAGCAGTACTTC.